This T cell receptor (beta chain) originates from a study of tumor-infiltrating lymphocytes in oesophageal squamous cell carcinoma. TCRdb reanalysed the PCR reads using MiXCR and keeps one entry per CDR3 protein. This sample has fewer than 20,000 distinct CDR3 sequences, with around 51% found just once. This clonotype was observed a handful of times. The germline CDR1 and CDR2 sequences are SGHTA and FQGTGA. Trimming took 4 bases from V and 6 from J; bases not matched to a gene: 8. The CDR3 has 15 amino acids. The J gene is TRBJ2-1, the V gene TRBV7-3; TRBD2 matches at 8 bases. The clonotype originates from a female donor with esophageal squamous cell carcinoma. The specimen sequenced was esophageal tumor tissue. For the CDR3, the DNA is TGTGCCAGCAGCTCACGGGGGGGCCGAGGCAATGAGCAGTTCTTC. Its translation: CASSSRGGRGNEQFF.